This T cell receptor beta chain was found in a study of T-cell reconstitution after alpha-beta-depleted transplantation in children. This CDR3 region has 14 residues. Unmatched junction bases numbered 6, after V lost 5 bases and J lost 3 bases. Looked up from germline, CDR1 is DFQATT and CDR2 is SNEGSKA (reference sequence). Worth noting for this clonotype: What it binds is not known.

The study, taken as a whole, reports: Recipient T cells and thymic progenitors that survived gave rise to the high TCRbeta diversity observed at day 60 in some patients.

A TCRbeta library incorporating unique molecular identifiers was prepared. Using its own MiXCR run on the PCR reads, TCRdb lists one record per CDR3 protein. The sample records 700,000 to 850,000 distinct CDR3 sequences, 16% being singletons. The TCR originated in a male patient aged 10 to 17 who had a stem cell transplant for acute lymphoblastic leukemia, so the T cells may come from the graft donor. This sequence joins TRBV20-1 and TRBJ1-1; 10 bases are a match to TRBD1. The specimen was PBMCs, mostly from graft donor cells, collected 360 days after TCRalphabeta/CD19-depleted stem cell transplant. The CDR3 DNA reads TGCAGTGCTGACAGGGGGCTAACCCACACTGAAGCTTTCTTT. Amino acids: CSADRGLTHTEAFF.